The clone carrying this TCR beta chain has a handful of counts. The antigen is not known. As the method for making TCR beta libraries, quantitative 5'-RACE with molecular barcodes was used. A single record per CDR3 protein comes from TCRdb applying MiXCR to the 5' RACE reads. The table includes under 850,000 distinct CDR3 sequences, around a fifth detected once. The entry originates in a study of CD8 T cells in ankylosing spondylitis. General observations from the study: Certain motif variants had earlier been reported in reactive arthritis synovial fluid and blood. CD8+ cells made up the disease-linked clones, which were relatively rare in peripheral blood. Reportedly, significant enrichment of disease-linked clones occurred in matched ankylosing spondylitis synovial fluid. Characteristic of ankylosing spondylitis blood, it appeared, was a TCR beta motif comprising several highly homologous variants.

Germline trimming cut 5 bases from V and 2 bases from J; bases unmatched to any gene: 12. Germline V gene lookup returns CDR1 SGHTA and CDR2 FQGTGA. This CDR3 spans 17 amino acids. Sequencing used blood, either unsorted or a sorted T cell fraction (not recorded which). The rearrangement links TRBV7-3 to TRBJ2-1; 7 bases fit TRBD2. This clonotype was sampled from a male donor with ankylosing spondylitis. The CDR3 loop is CASSPHPGGGTYNEQFF. The CDR3 region has the DNA TGTGCCAGCAGCCCCCATCCGGGCGGGGGTACCTACAATGAGCAGTTCTTC.